Each of the 22 T cell receptor beta chains below was sequenced from the same sample in a study of cytomegalovirus exposure and HLA in healthy donors. Vbeta (60) and Jbeta (13) primers were used in the PCR. Profiled with immunoSEQ multiplex PCR; TCRdb holds only in-frame clones, not every one. The profile shows around 240,000 clones, 82% of them singletons. Sequencing was done on a sample of PBMCs. These receptors were obtained from a woman aged 40 to 55 in good health and CMV-seropositive.

The V call is TRBV6-6, the J call TRBJ1-3; tentative D call: TRBD1 (5 bases). V lost 4 bases and J lost 4, with 14 bases in between. CDR1 is MNHNY and CDR2 is SVGAGI in the germline V gene (reference sequence). The CDR3 runs 15 residues. CDR3 coding DNA: TGTGCCAGCAGTTCCGGCCAGGGATCGGGAAACACCATATATTTT. The encoded protein is CASSSGQGSGNTIYF.

This rearrangement joins TRBV21-1 to TRBJ2-1; TRBD2 is the table's D call, not checked against the DNA. TRBV21-1 is noted as a pseudogene. The CDR3 length is 18 residues. CDR3 coding DNA: TGTGCCAGCAGCAAAGGGCCCTCTCTAGCGGGGTCCTACAATGAGCAGTTCTTC. Protein: CASSKGPSLAGSYNEQFF.

The J gene is TRBJ2-7, the V gene TRBV5-4, with TRBD1 identical over 7 bases. There are 14 residues in the CDR3. Per germline, CDR1 SGHNT and CDR2 YYREEE (reference sequence). V was pared by 0 bases and J by 6 bases, with 6 bases of the junction left unmatched. The CDR3 DNA reads TGTGCCAGCAGCTTGGACAGGGGCGGGTTCGAGCAGTACTTC. Its protein product is CASSLDRGGFEQYF.

V is TRBV5-1 and J is TRBJ2-5; 8 bases fit TRBD1. The DNA end lines up better with TRBJ2-7; the J call may be wrong. The CDR3 runs 15 residues. Germline V gives CDR1 SGHRS, CDR2 YFSETQ. The CDR3 sequence: CASSRRQGTSYEQYF. The DNA of the CDR3 is TGCGCCAGCAGCCGCCGACAGGGGACTTCCTACGAGCAGTACTTC.

The V call is TRBV11-3, the J call TRBJ2-3, with 7 bases lining up with TRBD1. Germline V gene lookup returns CDR1 SGHNT and CDR2 YENEEA. The J segment lost 6 bases and the V segment lost 1 base, leaving 10 bases of the junction unmatched. The CDR3 has 16 amino acids. The CDR3 bases are TGTGCCAGCAGCTTAGGACGGGACAGTAGCATGGATACGCAGTATTTT. It encodes CASSLGRDSSMDTQYF.

The rearrangement joins TRBV29-1 to TRBJ2-5; the match to TRBD1 covers 8 bases. Looked up from germline, CDR1 is SQVTM and CDR2 is ANQGSEA. Losses at the gene ends were 3 bases for V and 4 bases for J; bases not matched to a gene: 16. This CDR3 region has 17 residues. The CDR3 spells CSVDGSTGELLPETQYF. The CDR3 DNA sequence: TGCAGCGTTGATGGGTCGACAGGGGAGCTCCTCCCAGAGACCCAGTACTTC.

This chain connects TRBV11-3 to TRBJ2-7; D is unclear. In germline, CDR1 is SGHNT, CDR2 YENEEA. V lost 4 bases to trimming and J lost 9 bases, with 28 bases between them. This CDR3 region has 17 residues. CDR3 DNA: TGTGCCAGCAGCTCCGGTATTACGGGTCGTTTCCGGCTTTCGCAGTACTTC. Translation: CASSSGITGRFRLSQYF.

In regard to this clone: Its ends do not fully match the called genes, so a read error is possible. The chain carries TRBV7-9 and TRBJ1-1; TRBD1 is a possible D gene (5 bases). This CDR3 spans 12 amino acids. Germline V gene data show CDR1 as SEHNR and CDR2 as FQNEAQ (reference sequence). The CDR3 region is CSSSAGTTEAFF. CDR3 in DNA: TGTTCCAGCAGCGCCGGGACTACCGAAGCTTTCTTT.

This chain uses TRBV7-3 with TRBJ2-5; D perhaps matches TRBD2 (6 bases). Matching the DNA end better, TRBJ2-7 makes the J call doubtful. The CDR3 loop spans 14 amino acids. Per the germline V gene, CDR1 is SGHTA and CDR2 is FQGTGA. Written as DNA, the CDR3 is TGTGCCAGCAGCTCCGTCGGGACTCCCGGCGAGCAGTACTTC. Translation gives CASSSVGTPGEQYF.

The CDR3: CASSLLGGSEAFF. CDR3 nucleotide sequence: TGTGCCAGCAGTTTGCTTGGGGGGTCTGAAGCTTTCTTT. This chain uses TRBV6-1 with TRBJ1-1; TRBD1 is a possible D gene (5 bases). The CDR3 sequence is 13 residues long. Germline CDR1 reads MNHNS; CDR2 reads SASEGT. V was cut by 5 bases and J by 6 bases, with 13 bases left in between.

The chain joins TRBV6-6 to TRBJ1-2; D may be TRBD1 (6 bases). CDR1 is MNHNY, CDR2 SVGAGI, per germline (reference sequence). The CDR3 extends over 14 amino acids. Trimming shortened V by 0 bases and J by 3 bases, and 8 bases separated the two germline ends. In DNA, the CDR3 is TGTGCCAGCAGTTACTCTCAGGGGCACTATGGCTACACCTTC. Its translation: CASSYSQGHYGYTF.

The table lists this clone with a count of one. The chain employs TRBV30 and TRBJ1-1; tentatively, D is TRBD1 (5 bases). Germline V gene data show CDR1 as GTSNPN and CDR2 as SVGIG (reference sequence). This CDR3 comprises 14 residues. V was cut by 2 bases and J by 4 bases, with 14 bases left in between. The CDR3 loop is CAWSPSRGGTEAFF. The DNA of the CDR3 is TGTGCCTGGAGTCCCTCGCGGGGGGGCACTGAAGCTTTCTTT.

This chain joins TRBV5-6 and TRBJ2-3, with TRBD2 identical over 9 bases. CDR1 and CDR2 (germline): SGHDT, YYEEEE. The CDR3 is 16 amino acids. Losses at the gene ends were 1 base for V and 4 bases for J; bases not matched to a gene: 7. This CDR3 reads CASSLFGGGAADTQYF. In DNA, the CDR3 is TGTGCCAGCAGCTTGTTTGGCGGGGGGGCTGCAGATACGCAGTATTTT.

A word on this clone: Other DNA sequences in the same sample also yield this CDR3. CDR3 nucleotide sequence: TGTGCCAGCAGACAGGGGGCGAACTATGGCTACACCTTC. Translated: CASRQGANYGYTF. The chain joins TRBV2 to TRBJ1-2; 9 bases fit TRBD1. The V gene end was trimmed by 6 bases and the J gene end by 2 bases; junction bases not matched to a gene: 1. Germline loops: CDR1 SNHLY, CDR2 FYNNEI. The CDR3 has 13 amino acids. Drawing the rest from reference TRBV2 and TRBJ1-2, the complete variable domain is EPEVTQTPSHQVTQMGQEVILRCVPISNHLYFYWYRQILGQKVEFLVSFYNNEISEKSEIFDDQFSVERPDGSNFTLKIRSTKLEDSAMYFCASRQGANYGYTFGSGTRLTVV.

The chain uses TRBV11-1 and TRBJ2-1; D gene ambiguous. Germline values: CDR1 SGHAT, CDR2 FQDESV (reference sequence). This CDR3 is built from 14 residues. V gave up 1 base and J gave up 10 bases, with 14 bases separating them. The CDR3, as DNA: TGTGCCAGCAGCTTAGACCCCTCATCTAAAGAGCAGTTCTTC. Translated: CASSLDPSSKEQFF.

The chain carries TRBV9 and TRBJ2-1; 15 nucleotides line up with TRBD2. From germline, CDR1 is SGDLS and CDR2 YYNGEE. J lost 6 bases, V lost 4 bases, and 14 bases had no gene match. The CDR3 is 19 amino acids. The CDR3 region has the DNA TGTGCCAGCAGCCCCCGGACTAGCGGGGGGGGACTGCCCGCCAATGAGCAGTTCTTC. It yields the protein CASSPRTSGGGLPANEQFF.

The rearrangement joins TRBV7-2 to TRBJ2-3; 10 bases map to TRBD2. With V trimmed by 0 bases and J by 1 base, 10 bases remained unmatched. The CDR3 is made up of 19 amino acids. Germline V gene data show CDR1 as SGHTA and CDR2 as FQGNSA. The CDR3 region is CASSLAHTAGGPGTDTQYF. The CDR3 region has the DNA TGTGCCAGCAGCTTAGCGCATACAGCGGGAGGGCCTGGCACAGATACGCAGTATTTT.

The chain has TRBV10-1 and TRBJ2-5; 8 positions agree with TRBD2. V shed 2 bases and J 11 bases; nucleotides not matched to a gene: 10. Germline loops: CDR1 WNHNN, CDR2 SYGVQD (reference sequence). The CDR3 totals 14 residues. The CDR3 here is CASSEIAGGGEQYF. DNA of the CDR3: TGCGCCAGCAGTGAGATTGCGGGAGGTGGGGAGCAGTACTTC.

The chain has TRBV15 and TRBJ1-1; D gene uncertain. Trimming pared 1 base from V and 5 bases from J, leaving 8 bases between. The CDR3 has 13 amino acids. Germline V CDR1 and CDR2: LNHNV, YYDKDF (reference sequence). In nucleotides, the CDR3 is TGTGCCACCAGCAGAGGATCGGGTACTGAAGCTTTCTTT. Translation gives CATSRGSGTEAFF.

The chain couples TRBV7-6 to TRBJ2-1; 7 bases fit TRBD2. Germline assignment: CDR1 SGHVS and CDR2 FNYEAQ. V lost 4 bases and J lost 2; bases outside the gene matches: 8. CDR3 length equals 16 residues. CDR3 sequence (DNA): TGTGCCAGCAGCTCTCGTCGGGAGGTCCCCTACAATGAGCAGTTCTTC. Its protein is CASSSRREVPYNEQFF.

CDR3 coding DNA: TGTGCCACCAGCAGAGAACCAGGGGTGGGTGAAAAACTGTTTTTT. Translating it yields CATSREPGVGEKLFF. V and J are TRBV15 and TRBJ1-4; maybe TRBD1 (6 bases). CDR1 and CDR2 (germline): LNHNV, YYDKDF (reference sequence). V dropped 0 bases and J dropped 7 bases, with 12 bases sitting between them. This CDR3 is built from 15 residues.

This sequence joins TRBV6-1 and TRBJ1-5; the D gene is possibly TRBD1 (6 bases). Germline CDR1 reads MNHNS; CDR2 reads SASEGT. V lost 2 bases and J lost 6, with 14 bases in between. CDR3 size: 15 residues. The CDR3 nucleotides are TGTGCCAGCAGTGAAAACAGGGTAGCGTTTCAGCCCCAGCATTTT. It encodes CASSENRVAFQPQHF.